One sample yielded the 9 T cell receptor beta chains listed below, sequenced in a study of blood T cell repertoires in COVID-19. Here immunoSEQ multiplex PCR was the method, and the copy in TCRdb shows in-frame clones only, minus some. This sample has about 210,000 clones, with 70% to 90% found just once. The specimen was peripheral blood. All receptors derive from a man over 45 with COVID-19, enrolled during active disease.

The V gene is TRBV19, the J gene TRBJ1-1; 7 bases are a match to TRBD1. The junction had 9 bases not matched to a gene; V was cut back by 4 bases and J by 1 base. The CDR3 runs to 16 residues. Germline CDR1 reads LNHDA; CDR2 reads SQIVND (reference sequence). DNA for the CDR3: TGTGCCAGTAGTACGAGTACAGGGGTAGGGAACACTGAAGCTTTCTTT. Protein product: CASSTSTGVGNTEAFF.

The CDR3 region is CASSLLDSYYEQYF. CDR3 nucleotide sequence: TGTGCCAGCAGTTTGCTGGACAGCTACTACGAGCAGTACTTC. The chain joins TRBV28 to TRBJ2-7; tentative D call: TRBD1 (6 bases). CDR1 is MDHEN, CDR2 SYDVKM, per germline. This CDR3 has 14 residues. The V and J ends lost 3 bases and 3 bases respectively, with 12 bases between them. The whole variable domain, filled in from reference TRBV28 and TRBJ2-7, reads DVKVTQSSRYLVKRTGEKVFLECVQDMDHENMFWYRQDPGLGLRLIYFSYDVKMKEKGDIPEGYSVSREKKERFSLILESASTNQTSMYLCASSLLDSYYEQYFGPGTRLTVT.

This clone has more than one count but fewer than ten. The CDR3 here is CASSPLGGTGQGAIGYTF. The DNA of the CDR3 is TGTGCCAGCTCACCCCTGGGAGGTACTGGACAGGGGGCGATAGGCTACACCTTC. The genes are TRBV18 and TRBJ1-2; 11 nucleotides align to TRBD1. The trim removed 3 bases at V and 8 bases at J, leaving 17 bases unmatched. Germline V gene lookup returns CDR1 KGHSH and CDR2 LQKENI. The CDR3 covers 18 residues.

The J gene is TRBJ1-4, the V gene TRBV14, with D hard to call. Trimming stripped 0 bases from V and 7 bases from J, with 9 bases between. Germline V gene data show CDR1 as SGHDN and CDR2 as FVKESK. The CDR3 covers 14 residues. CDR3 in amino acids: CASSQDLHGEKLFF. CDR3 bases: TGTGCCAGCAGCCAAGATTTACATGGTGAAAAACTGTTTTTT.

This clone was observed a few times. This chain connects TRBV3-1 (or the pseudogene TRBV3-2) to TRBJ2-5; 7 bases match TRBD1. Per germline, CDR1 LGHDT and CDR2 YNNKEL (reference sequence). The trim removed 1 base at V and 8 bases at J, leaving 1 base unmatched. The CDR3 runs 12 residues. The CDR3 region has the DNA TGTGCCAGCAGCCAAGGACAGGGTACCCAGTACTTC. It specifies CASSQGQGTQYF.

This clone occurred a few times. The chain is built from TRBV3-1 (or the pseudogene TRBV3-2) and TRBJ1-1, with D perhaps matching TRBD1 (6 bases). The V and J ends lost 5 bases and 5 bases respectively, with 12 bases between them. There are 13 residues in the CDR3. CDR1 is LGHDT, CDR2 YNNKEL, per germline (reference sequence). As DNA, the CDR3 is TGTGCCAGCAGCGTTCCACAGGGAACTGAAGCTTTCTTT. Its translation: CASSVPQGTEAFF.

This sequence joins TRBV3-1 (or the pseudogene TRBV3-2) and TRBJ1-4; TRBD1 agrees at 7 bases. The V segment lost 1 base and the J segment 5 bases; nucleotides outside the gene matches: 4. CDR1 is LGHDT and CDR2 is YNNKEL in the germline V gene (reference sequence). This CDR3 contains 15 residues. CDR3 region: CASSQVLQGNEKLFF. The CDR3 bases are TGTGCCAGCAGCCAAGTATTACAGGGGAATGAAAAACTGTTTTTT.

This clone has more than one count but fewer than ten. This sequence joins TRBV30 and TRBJ1-6; TRBD1 is a possible D gene (6 bases). Per germline, CDR1 GTSNPN and CDR2 SVGIG (reference sequence). V dropped 2 bases and J dropped 6 bases, with 14 bases sitting between them. The CDR3 runs to 15 residues. The CDR3 sequence is CAWSREGGGNSPLHF. CDR3 nucleotides: TGTGCCTGGAGTCGGGAGGGAGGGGGTAATTCACCCCTCCACTTT.

This clone showed up just once. This sequence may be a read error, since a much larger clone differs from it by one base. The CDR3 nucleotides are TGTACCAGCAGCCCTGGACAGGGAACAGCTTTCTTT. Translation: CTSSPGQGTAFF. J is TRBJ1-1 and V is TRBV5-4; the match to TRBD1 covers 8 bases. The germline V gene has CDR1 SGHNT and CDR2 YYREEE (reference sequence). The CDR3 extends over 12 amino acids.